Each of the 27 T cell receptor beta chains below was sequenced from the same sample in a study of cytomegalovirus exposure and HLA in healthy donors. Vbeta (60) and Jbeta (13) primers were used in the PCR. The assay was immunoSEQ multiplex PCR, and TCRdb's table has in-frame clones only and misses some. This sample's table has around 42,000 clones. The sequencing input was PBMCs. The source is a man aged 25-40 years in good health and CMV-seronegative.

The J gene is TRBJ2-5, the V gene TRBV12-2; the D segment call TRBD2 is taken from the table without a DNA check. TRBV12-2 constitutes a pseudogene. The CDR3 runs 16 residues. The CDR3 DNA reads as TGTGCAAGTCGTTCGGCGAGGGGTCGCGGGGTGGAGACCCAGTACTTC. Encoded protein: CASRSARGRGVETQYF.

The chain links TRBV5-4 to TRBJ1-2, with 8 bases aligning to TRBD1. Germline V gives CDR1 SGHNT, CDR2 YYREEE (reference sequence). The CDR3 is 13 amino acids. The trim removed 4 bases at V and 5 bases at J, leaving 4 bases unmatched. The CDR3 coding sequence is TGTGCCAGCAGCCCACAGGGGGGGTATGGCTACACCTTC. This gives the protein CASSPQGGYGYTF.

CDR3 sequence (DNA): TGTGCCTGGAGTCCACTAGCCCCTGAGGTCTACGAGCAGTACTTC. Protein sequence: CAWSPLAPEVYEQYF. The chain employs TRBV30 and TRBJ2-7; maybe TRBD2 (6 bases). The CDR3 has 15 residues. Trimming removed 2 bases from V and 3 bases from J, with 17 bases in between. The germline gives CDR1 GTSNPN, CDR2 SVGIG (reference sequence).

The chain couples TRBV30 to TRBJ2-5; 9 bases agree with TRBD2. Germline V gene sequence: CDR1 GTSNPN, CDR2 SVGIG (reference sequence). The CDR3 extends over 14 amino acids. CDR3 DNA sequence: TGTGCGCGGGGGGGGAGGGCCGGGGGAGAGACCCAGTACTTC. It specifies CARGGRAGGETQYF.

This chain connects TRBV4-1 to TRBJ2-7; 13 bases line up with TRBD2. The CDR3 has 14 amino acids. In germline, CDR1 is MGHRA, CDR2 YSYEKL. V lost 7 bases and J lost 7; bases outside the gene matches: 7. The CDR3 coding sequence is TGCGCCAGCAAACTAGCGGGAGGGGCGGGGGAGCAGTACTTC. This translates into CASKLAGGAGEQYF.

The rearrangement joins TRBV30 to TRBJ2-2, with D uncertain. The CDR3 is 13 amino acids. Deletions cut 1 base from V and 6 bases from J, with 9 bases between. Germline loops: CDR1 GTSNPN, CDR2 SVGIG (reference sequence). Here the CDR3 reads CAWSAFTPGELFF. The CDR3 DNA reads as TGTGCCTGGAGTGCTTTCACTCCCGGGGAGCTGTTTTTT.

The genes are TRBV4-3 and TRBJ2-2; a possible D gene is TRBD2 (6 bases). This CDR3 spans 15 amino acids. Trimming cost V 1 base and J 7 bases, with 13 bases left between them. Germline CDR1 reads LGHNA; CDR2 reads YSLEER. CDR3 protein: CASSQGDKGGGELFF. The CDR3 DNA is TGCGCCAGCAGCCAAGGTGATAAGGGAGGCGGGGAGCTGTTTTTT.

The rearrangement uses TRBV30 and TRBJ1-1; D is unresolved. The V gene's germline CDR1 is GTSNPN and CDR2 SVGIG (reference sequence). Deletions cut 0 bases from V and 2 bases from J, with 7 bases between. The CDR3 length is 13 residues. The CDR3 is CAWSVTENTEAFF. CDR3 nucleotides: TGTGCCTGGAGTGTAACAGAAAACACTGAAGCTTTCTTT.

V and J are TRBV15 and TRBJ2-7; D is perhaps TRBD1 (5 bases). CDR3 length: 13 amino acids. Germline V gene data show CDR1 as LNHNV and CDR2 as YYDKDF (reference sequence). Deletions cut 5 bases from V and 2 bases from J, with 10 bases between. The CDR3 DNA reads TGTGCCACCAGCCGAACGACAGCCTACGAGCAGTACTTC. It translates to CATSRTTAYEQYF.

The gene calls are TRBV29-1 and TRBJ1-1; D gene uncertain. CDR1 SQVTM and CDR2 ANQGSEA come from the germline V gene. The CDR3 loop spans 13 amino acids. Trimming left V 4 bases short and J 0 bases short, with 9 bases between. CDR3 loop: CSVVPLMNTEAFF. The CDR3, as DNA: TGCAGCGTTGTCCCCCTTATGAACACTGAAGCTTTCTTT.

The gene calls are TRBV9 and TRBJ1-6; D is perhaps TRBD1 (5 bases). This CDR3 is built from 15 residues. Germline CDR1 SGDLS, CDR2 YYNGEE. V lost 0 bases, J lost 5 bases, and 9 bases lay in between. In nucleotides, the CDR3 is TGTGCCAGCAGCGTAGGCAGGGCTAATAATTCACCCCTCCACTTT. Its protein is CASSVGRANNSPLHF.

This chain links TRBV4-3 with TRBJ2-7; TRBD2 is a possible D gene (5 bases). V was shortened by 0 bases and J by 0 bases, with 9 bases between the two germline ends. The germline V gene has CDR1 LGHNA and CDR2 YSLEER. The CDR3 loop spans 15 amino acids. CDR3 sequence (DNA): TGCGCCAGCAGCCAAGAAGAGGGCCTCTCCTACGAGCAGTACTTC. Translating gives CASSQEEGLSYEQYF.

V and J are TRBV2 and TRBJ2-7; 9 nucleotides match TRBD1. The germline V gene has CDR1 SNHLY and CDR2 FYNNEI. V gave up 3 bases and J gave up 4 bases; unmatched junction bases: 4. The CDR3 contains 14 residues. The CDR3 reads CASSEEQGAYEQYF. The CDR3 nucleotides read TGTGCCAGCAGTGAGGAACAGGGGGCATACGAGCAGTACTTC.

The V and J genes are TRBV11-2 and TRBJ1-4, with D tentatively TRBD1 (5 bases). Germline values: CDR1 SGHAT, CDR2 FQNNGV. With 4 bases removed from V and 2 bases from J, the gap between germline ends came to 17 bases. The CDR3 runs to 17 residues. The CDR3 sequence: CASSSFGQGGTNEKLFF. The CDR3 DNA is TGTGCCAGCAGCTCCTTTGGGCAGGGAGGCACTAATGAAAAACTGTTTTTT.

This rearrangement joins TRBV4-2 to TRBJ1-5; a possible D gene is TRBD1 (6 bases). The germline gives CDR1 LGHNA, CDR2 YNFKEQ. The length of the CDR3 is 15 residues. V dropped 0 bases and J dropped 7 bases, with 13 bases sitting between them. Here the CDR3 reads CASSQDGGLNQPQHF. CDR3 DNA: TGTGCCAGCAGCCAAGATGGGGGCTTAAACCAGCCCCAGCATTTT.

V is TRBV7-2 and J is TRBJ2-7; 10 bases line up with TRBD1. This CDR3 has 16 residues. Germline assignment: CDR1 SGHTA and CDR2 FQGNSA. J was trimmed by 4 bases and V by 5 bases; bases with no gene match: 11. CDR3 in DNA: TGTGCCAGCAGCGTGCCACCGGGACAGGGGAGATACGAGCAGTACTTC. Translation: CASSVPPGQGRYEQYF.

This chain joins TRBV25-1 and TRBJ1-3, with TRBD1 matching 11 bases. CDR1 is MGHDK, CDR2 SYGVNS, per germline. The CDR3 totals 18 residues. With 3 bases clipped from V and 2 bases from J, the junction kept 9 bases outside the gene matches. The CDR3 spells CASSDNRDRGAAGNTIYF. CDR3 coding DNA: TGTGCCAGCAGTGACAACCGGGACAGGGGGGCGGCTGGAAACACCATATATTTT. Full variable domain (missing parts from reference TRBV25-1 and TRBJ1-3): EADIYQTPRYLVIGTGKKITLECSQTMGHDKMYWYQQDPGMELHLIHYSYGVNSTEKGDLSSESTVSRIRTEHFPLTLESARPSHTSQYLCASSDNRDRGAAGNTIYFGEGSWLTVV.

The gene calls are TRBV6-5 and TRBJ1-4; 8 nucleotides agree with TRBD1. Germline CDR1 and CDR2: MNHEY and SVGAGI. The CDR3 runs 15 residues. With V trimmed by 4 bases and J by 7 bases, 8 bases remained unmatched. The CDR3 region has the DNA TGTGCCAGCAGTTCCCCACGGACAGGGAGTGAAAAACTGTTTTTT. Amino acids: CASSSPRTGSEKLFF.

The V call is TRBV5-1, the J call TRBJ2-7; TRBD2 might be the D (6 bases). Germline values: CDR1 SGHRS, CDR2 YFSETQ. The CDR3 sequence is 14 residues long. V lost 3 bases and J lost 3, with 13 bases in between. Written as DNA, the CDR3 is TGCGCCAGCAGCTCTGGTGGGACTGGCTACGAGCAGTACTTC. Protein sequence: CASSSGGTGYEQYF.

This sequence joins TRBV11-3 and TRBJ1-5, with a possible D match to TRBD1 (6 bases). Germline-derived CDR1 and CDR2 are SGHNT and YENEEA. CDR3 length: 15 residues. Trimming removed 0 bases from V and 4 bases from J, with 10 bases in between. Written as DNA, the CDR3 is TGTGCCAGCAGCTTAGATACTAGGGGGAATCAGCCCCAGCATTTT. It specifies CASSLDTRGNQPQHF.

This chain uses TRBV5-1 with TRBJ2-5; TRBD1 matches at 8 bases. From germline, CDR1 is SGHRS and CDR2 YFSETQ. With 4 bases clipped from V and 5 bases from J, the junction kept 7 bases outside the gene matches. The CDR3 is 14 amino acids. The CDR3 DNA is TGCGCCAGCAGCCTCGGACAGGGTTGGGAGACCCAGTACTTC. Its protein product is CASSLGQGWETQYF.

The V call is TRBV5-1, the J call TRBJ1-1; D is unclear. The CDR3 length is 13 residues. Germline V CDR1 and CDR2: SGHRS, YFSETQ. The germline V and J ends were trimmed by 6 bases and 4 bases, with 13 bases remaining between them. CDR3 amino acids: CASKPTRSTEAFF. In DNA form, the CDR3 reads TGCGCCAGCAAGCCGACCCGGAGCACTGAAGCTTTCTTT.

The chain has TRBV7-9 and TRBJ2-1; 10 nucleotides agree with TRBD2. The CDR3 is 13 residues long. Germline loops: CDR1 SEHNR, CDR2 FQNEAQ (reference sequence). The ends lost 8 bases at V and 5 bases at J; junction bases unmatched: 3. CDR3 coding DNA: TGTGCCAGCGTGGGACTAGCGAACAATGAGCAGTTCTTC. Protein product: CASVGLANNEQFF.

CDR3 in DNA: TGCGCCAGCAGCTTGGACAGGGTTAATGAAAAACTGTTTTTT. Its translation is CASSLDRVNEKLFF. This chain connects TRBV5-1 to TRBJ1-4; D possibly corresponds to TRBD1 (6 bases). The V gene lost 0 bases and the J gene lost 4 bases, with 7 bases spanning the gap. Germline V gene lookup returns CDR1 SGHRS and CDR2 YFSETQ. CDR3 length: 14 amino acids.

This chain uses TRBV5-1 with TRBJ2-1; D is uncertain. Germline assignment: CDR1 SGHRS and CDR2 YFSETQ. The CDR3 loop spans 16 amino acids. The ends were cut back, 0 bases at V and 7 bases at J, with 17 bases in the middle. CDR3 in amino acids: CASSLVPQNFRNEQFF. CDR3 in DNA: TGCGCCAGCAGCTTGGTTCCCCAAAACTTTAGAAATGAGCAGTTCTTC. Complete variable domain (other parts from reference TRBV5-1 and TRBJ2-1): KAGVTQTPRYLIKTRGQQVTLSCSPISGHRSVSWYQQTPGQGLQFLFEYFSETQRNKGNFPGRFSGRQFSNSRSEMNVSTLELGDSALYLCASSLVPQNFRNEQFFGPGTRLTVL.

This rearrangement joins TRBV4-1 to TRBJ1-5; 9 bases match TRBD1. The CDR3 extends over 18 amino acids. Trimming at V came to 0 bases and at J to 3 bases, leaving 9 bases not matched to a gene. The germline gives CDR1 MGHRA, CDR2 YSYEKL. The CDR3 sequence is CASSQDGINRGPNQPQHF. CDR3 nucleotides: TGCGCCAGCAGCCAAGATGGAATCAACAGGGGGCCCAATCAGCCCCAGCATTTT.

The CDR3 sequence: CASSPQDDRDSPFRLRGYTF. CDR3 coding DNA: TGTGCCAGCTCACCACAGGATGACCGGGACAGCCCCTTCCGGTTGAGAGGCTACACCTTC. The chain couples TRBV18 to TRBJ1-2; 7 positions agree with TRBD1. Losses at the gene ends were 1 base for V and 8 bases for J; bases not matched to a gene: 25. Germline assignment: CDR1 KGHSH and CDR2 LQKENI. The CDR3 contains 20 residues.